The 10 T cell receptor beta chains given below trace back to one sample, sequenced in a study of beta chain features in type 1 diabetes. Reverse transcription of all isolated RNA meant that expressed TCRB transcripts were sequenced. Clones were read by immunoSEQ multiplex PCR, and TCRdb kept only the in-frame ones, dropping some. The sample includes about 360,000 clones, about 12% of them seen just once. Material for sequencing was naive CD4+ T cells from blood. The receptors were gathered from a man aged 18 to 29 in good health.

There are a few counts of this clone. The chain joins TRBV7-2 to TRBJ1-5; a weak D match, TRBD1 (6 bases). The CDR3 is 15 amino acids. V was cut by 0 bases and J by 2 bases, with 8 bases left in between. Germline CDR1 is SGHTA and CDR2 is FQGNSA. CDR3 region: CASSLAAGGNQPQHF. The CDR3 DNA follows: TGTGCCAGCAGCTTAGCGGCAGGGGGCAATCAGCCCCAGCATTTT.

The gene calls are TRBV6-6 and TRBJ2-7; perhaps TRBD1 as D (6 bases). The V gene's germline CDR1 is MNHNY and CDR2 SVGAGI (reference sequence). This CDR3 is built from 15 residues. Between the trimmed V and J ends, which lost 4 bases and 0 bases, there was a span of 13 bases. This CDR3 is CASSSTGESSYEQYF. The CDR3, as DNA: TGTGCCAGCAGTTCGACAGGCGAAAGCTCCTACGAGCAGTACTTC.

This sequence joins TRBV19 and TRBJ2-4; D possibly corresponds to TRBD1 (6 bases). This CDR3 comprises 15 residues. V was clipped by 9 bases and J by 0 bases, with 15 bases between them. Germline CDR1 reads LNHDA; CDR2 reads SQIVND (reference sequence). The DNA for the CDR3 is TGTGCCAGCGGACAGCCAACCCTAGCCAAAAACATTCAGTACTTC. This sequence encodes CASGQPTLAKNIQYF. The full variable domain, its missing parts supplied by reference TRBV19 and TRBJ2-4, is DGGITQSPKYLFRKEGQNVTLSCEQNLNHDAMYWYRQDPGQGLRLIYYSQIVNDFQKGDIAEGYSVSREKKESFPLTVTSAQKNPTAFYLCASGQPTLAKNIQYFGAGTRLSVL.

The chain employs TRBV7-8 and TRBJ2-7; D perhaps matches TRBD2 (6 bases). V was cut by 2 bases and J by 3 bases, with 17 bases left in between. CDR3 length: 16 amino acids. Germline V gives CDR1 SGHVS, CDR2 FQNEAQ. The CDR3 DNA follows: TGTGCCAGCAGCTTACTCGGTGGTAGCGGAAACTACGAGCAGTACTTC. It codes for CASSLLGGSGNYEQYF.

The gene calls are TRBV5-4 and TRBJ2-6; D gene uncertain. CDR1 and CDR2 from the germline V gene are SGHNT and YYREEE (reference sequence). Deletions cut 2 bases from V and 2 bases from J, with 2 bases between. There are 13 residues in the CDR3. Here the CDR3 DNA reads TGTGCCAGCAGCTTCACTGGGGCCAACGTCCTGACTTTC. As protein: CASSFTGANVLTF.

This chain links TRBV18 with TRBJ2-7, with 8 bases that match TRBD1. V lost 3 bases and J lost 7; bases outside the gene matches: 8. Per the germline V gene, CDR1 is KGHSH and CDR2 is LQKENI. The CDR3 sequence is 14 residues long. CDR3 protein: CASSPQDRAGEQYF. The CDR3 DNA follows: TGTGCCAGCTCACCCCAGGACAGGGCAGGGGAGCAGTACTTC.

In regard to this clone: No conserved phenylalanine or tryptophan is present at the end of the CDR3, so a read error is the likely explanation. The V call is TRBV30, the J call TRBJ1-5, with 10 bases matching TRBD1. Germline V lookup: CDR1 GTSNPN, CDR2 SVGIG (reference sequence). Trimming took 4 bases from V and 5 from J; bases not matched to a gene: 5. The CDR3 covers 14 residues. The CDR3 DNA follows: TGTGCCTGGACCCGTGGACAGGGGGATCAGCCCCAGCATATT. Amino acid sequence: CAWTRGQGDQPQHI.

This clone has more than one count but fewer than ten. The chain carries TRBV7-2 and TRBJ1-5; D not resolved. CDR1 SGHTA and CDR2 FQGNSA come from the germline V gene. The CDR3 runs to 16 residues. Trimming took 5 bases from V and 0 from J, leaving 14 bases between them. CDR3 nucleotide sequence: TGTGCCAGCAGCCCCCACGCGGTTCATAGCAATCAGCCCCAGCATTTT. Translation gives CASSPHAVHSNQPQHF.

The rearrangement uses TRBV7-9 and TRBJ2-2, with a weak D call TRBD2 (5 bases). V was shortened by 0 bases and J by 5 bases, with 7 bases between the two germline ends. Germline CDR1 SEHNR, CDR2 FQNEAQ (reference sequence). This CDR3 region has 14 residues. The chain's CDR3 is CASSLAAGTGELFF. DNA of the CDR3: TGTGCCAGCAGCTTAGCTGCGGGTACCGGGGAGCTGTTTTTT.

This clone has just a few counts. The gene calls are TRBV19 and TRBJ2-3, with 9 bases fitting TRBD2. CDR1 is LNHDA and CDR2 is SQIVND in the germline V gene (reference sequence). V was pared by 5 bases and J by 5 bases, with 14 bases of the junction left unmatched. CDR3 length: 17 residues. The chain's CDR3 is CASSRDPGTSRRDTQYF. The DNA of the CDR3 is TGTGCCAGTAGTCGGGACCCTGGGACTAGCCGGAGAGATACGCAGTATTTT.